This is a list of T cell receptor beta chains from one sample in a study. TCRdb re-called the 5' RACE reads through MiXCR, storing one row per CDR3 protein. The sample includes approximately 9,000 distinct CDR3 sequences, 34% of them seen just once. The sample was Tregs sorted from blood. These receptors came from a female donor with breast cancer. Both conserved end residues are trimmed from each CDR3. Clone sizes are given selectively: once, few, many, or a class where the clone is expanded.

V gene: TRBV30
clone size: few
J gene: TRBJ2-4
CDR3 protein: AWSGDSKNIQY

V gene: TRBV29-1
clone size: -
J gene: TRBJ1-2
CDR3 protein: SVDRGVGGYT

V gene: TRBV5-1
clone size: -
J gene: TRBJ2-3
CDR3 protein: ASSLELARAGTDTQY

V gene: TRBV20-1
clone size: medium-sized
J gene: TRBJ2-1
CDR3 protein: SALPPSAYNEQF

V gene: TRBV5-1
clone size: -
J gene: TRBJ2-3
CDR3 protein: ASGKEYTQY

V gene: TRBV10-3
clone size: -
J gene: TRBJ1-5
CDR3 protein: AISERPPGENQPQH

V gene: TRBV29-1
clone size: medium-sized
J gene: TRBJ2-1
CDR3 protein: SVLVGLVGGAGLDEQF

V gene: TRBV28
clone size: -
J gene: TRBJ1-6
CDR3 protein: ASSLNRGYNSPLH

V gene: TRBV20-1
clone size: -
J gene: TRBJ1-1
CDR3 protein: SALMNRGGVNTEAF

V gene: TRBV4-3
clone size: medium-sized
J gene: TRBJ2-7
CDR3 protein: ASSQAASRRVGEQY

V gene: TRBV20-1
clone size: -
J gene: TRBJ2-7
CDR3 protein: SASLPGGRPHEQY

V gene: TRBV6-5
clone size: few
J gene: TRBJ2-7
CDR3 protein: ASKSPGVEQY

V gene: TRBV29-1
clone size: medium-sized
J gene: TRBJ2-7
CDR3 protein: SVGRQAVSYEQY

V gene: TRBV9
clone size: few
J gene: TRBJ2-3
CDR3 protein: ASTQGGPSTDTQY